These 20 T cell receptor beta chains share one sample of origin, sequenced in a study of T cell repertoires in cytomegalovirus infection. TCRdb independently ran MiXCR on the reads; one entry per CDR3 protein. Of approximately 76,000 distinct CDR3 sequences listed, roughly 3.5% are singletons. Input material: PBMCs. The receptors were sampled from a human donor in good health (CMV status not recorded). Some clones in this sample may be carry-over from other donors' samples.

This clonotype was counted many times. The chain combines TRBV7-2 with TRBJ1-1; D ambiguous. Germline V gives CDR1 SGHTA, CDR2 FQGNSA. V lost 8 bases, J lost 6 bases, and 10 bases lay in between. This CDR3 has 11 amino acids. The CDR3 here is CASSIEAEAFF. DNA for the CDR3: TGTGCCAGCTCTATTGAGGCTGAAGCTTTCTTT.

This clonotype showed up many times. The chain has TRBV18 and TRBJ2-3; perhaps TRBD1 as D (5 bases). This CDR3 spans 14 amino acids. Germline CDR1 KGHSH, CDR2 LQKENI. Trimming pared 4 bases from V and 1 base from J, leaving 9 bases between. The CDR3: CASSLTTGTDTQYF. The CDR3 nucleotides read TGTGCCAGCTCACTCACGACAGGCACAGATACGCAGTATTTT.

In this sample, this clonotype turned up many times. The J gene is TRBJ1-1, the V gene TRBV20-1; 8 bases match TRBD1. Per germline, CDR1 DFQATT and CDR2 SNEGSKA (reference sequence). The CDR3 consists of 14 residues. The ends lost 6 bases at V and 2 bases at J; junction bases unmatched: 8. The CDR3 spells CSAPNRGRNTEAFF. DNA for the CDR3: TGCAGTGCCCCGAACAGGGGGAGAAACACTGAAGCTTTCTTT.

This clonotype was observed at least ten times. Here the CDR3 reads CASSPGLASNEQFF. CDR3 sequence (DNA): TGTGCCAGCAGCCCGGGACTAGCATCGAATGAGCAGTTCTTC. The chain links TRBV7-9 to TRBJ2-1; the match to TRBD2 covers 9 bases. V was clipped by 5 bases and J by 7 bases; unmatched bases: 6. This CDR3 contains 14 residues. Germline V gene sequence: CDR1 SEHNR, CDR2 FQNEAQ (reference sequence).

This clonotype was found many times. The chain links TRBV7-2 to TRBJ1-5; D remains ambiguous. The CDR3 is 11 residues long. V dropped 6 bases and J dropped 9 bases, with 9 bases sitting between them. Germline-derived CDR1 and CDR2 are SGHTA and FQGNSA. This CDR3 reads CASRLVGPQHF. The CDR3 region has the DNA TGTGCCAGCAGGCTCGTAGGGCCCCAGCATTTT.

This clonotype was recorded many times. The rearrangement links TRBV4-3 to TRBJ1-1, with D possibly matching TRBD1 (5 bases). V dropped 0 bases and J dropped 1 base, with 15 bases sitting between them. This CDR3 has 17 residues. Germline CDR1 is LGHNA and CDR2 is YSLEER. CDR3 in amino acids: CASSQDLGDWKNTEAFF. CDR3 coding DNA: TGCGCCAGCAGCCAAGATCTGGGGGACTGGAAGAACACTGAAGCTTTCTTT.

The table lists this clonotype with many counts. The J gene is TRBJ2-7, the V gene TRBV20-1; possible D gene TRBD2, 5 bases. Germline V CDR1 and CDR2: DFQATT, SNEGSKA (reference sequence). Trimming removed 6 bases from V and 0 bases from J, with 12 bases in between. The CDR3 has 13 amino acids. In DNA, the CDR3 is TGCAGTGCCAAGCCGGGGAGCTCCTACGAGCAGTACTTC. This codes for CSAKPGSSYEQYF.

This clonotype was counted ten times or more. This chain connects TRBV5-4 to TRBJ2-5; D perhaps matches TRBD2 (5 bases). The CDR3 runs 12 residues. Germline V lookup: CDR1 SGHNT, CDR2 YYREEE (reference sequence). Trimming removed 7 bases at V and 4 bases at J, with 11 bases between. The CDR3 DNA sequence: TGTGCCAGCGGTTTGGCGGGAGAGACCCAGTACTTC. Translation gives CASGLAGETQYF.

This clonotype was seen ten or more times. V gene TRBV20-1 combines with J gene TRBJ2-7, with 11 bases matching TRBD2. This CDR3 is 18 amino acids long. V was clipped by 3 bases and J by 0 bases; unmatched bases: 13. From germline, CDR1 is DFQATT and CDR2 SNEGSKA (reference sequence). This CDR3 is CSARPGRASGGPSYEQYF. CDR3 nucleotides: TGCAGTGCTAGGCCCGGACGGGCTAGCGGGGGGCCCTCCTACGAGCAGTACTTC.

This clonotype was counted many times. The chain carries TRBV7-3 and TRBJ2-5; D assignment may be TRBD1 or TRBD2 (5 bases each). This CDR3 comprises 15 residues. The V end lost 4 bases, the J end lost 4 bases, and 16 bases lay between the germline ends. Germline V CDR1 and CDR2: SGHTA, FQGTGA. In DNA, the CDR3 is TGTGCCAGCAGCTCACGAAGTGGGGGTCGAGAGACCCAGTACTTC. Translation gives CASSSRSGGRETQYF.

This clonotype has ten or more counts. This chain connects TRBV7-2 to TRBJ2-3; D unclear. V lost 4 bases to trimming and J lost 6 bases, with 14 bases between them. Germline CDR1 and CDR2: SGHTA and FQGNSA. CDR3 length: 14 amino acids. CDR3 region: CASSSLPNRDTQYF. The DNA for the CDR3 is TGTGCCAGCAGCTCTCTTCCCAACCGGGATACGCAGTATTTT.

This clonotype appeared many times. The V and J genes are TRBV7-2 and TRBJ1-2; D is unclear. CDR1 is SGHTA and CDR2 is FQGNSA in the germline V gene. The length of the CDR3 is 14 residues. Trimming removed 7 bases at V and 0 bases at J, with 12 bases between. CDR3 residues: CASIQKTSNYGYTF. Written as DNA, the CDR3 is TGTGCCAGCATCCAAAAGACATCTAACTATGGCTACACCTTC. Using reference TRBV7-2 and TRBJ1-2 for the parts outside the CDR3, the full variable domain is GAGVSQSPSNKVTEKGKDVELRCDPISGHTALYWYRQSLGQGLEFLIYFQGNSAPDKSGLPSDRFSAERTGGSVSTLTIQRTQQEDSAVYLCASIQKTSNYGYTFGSGTRLTVV.

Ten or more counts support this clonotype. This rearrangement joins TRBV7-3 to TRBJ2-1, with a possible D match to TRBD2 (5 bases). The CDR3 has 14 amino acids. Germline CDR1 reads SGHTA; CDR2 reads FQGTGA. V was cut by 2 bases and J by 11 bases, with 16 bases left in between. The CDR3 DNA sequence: TGTGCCAGCAGCTTACAAGGGAGTAGCGTGAAGCAGTTCTTC. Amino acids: CASSLQGSSVKQFF.

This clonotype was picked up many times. The CDR3 region is CASFGTGGNYGYTF. CDR3 DNA sequence: TGTGCCAGCTTCGGGACAGGGGGCAACTATGGCTACACCTTC. The rearrangement uses TRBV7-2 and TRBJ1-2; 12 bases align to TRBD1. Germline CDR1 is SGHTA and CDR2 is FQGNSA. Trimming at V came to 8 bases and at J to 2 bases, leaving 3 bases not matched to a gene. The CDR3 length is 14 residues.

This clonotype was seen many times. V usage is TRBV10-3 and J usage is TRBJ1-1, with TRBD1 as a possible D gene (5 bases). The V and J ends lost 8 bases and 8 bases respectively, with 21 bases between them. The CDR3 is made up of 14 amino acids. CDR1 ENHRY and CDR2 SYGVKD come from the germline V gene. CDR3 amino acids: CAISRDGGVAEAFF. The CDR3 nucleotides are TGTGCCATCTCCCGGGACGGTGGCGTAGCAGAAGCTTTCTTT.

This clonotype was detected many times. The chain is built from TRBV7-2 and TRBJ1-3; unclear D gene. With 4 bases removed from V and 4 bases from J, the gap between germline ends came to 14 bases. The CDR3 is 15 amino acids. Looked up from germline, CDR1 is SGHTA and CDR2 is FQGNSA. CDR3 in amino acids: CASSYKHGPGNTIYF. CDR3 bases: TGTGCCAGCAGCTACAAACATGGGCCAGGAAACACCATATATTTT.

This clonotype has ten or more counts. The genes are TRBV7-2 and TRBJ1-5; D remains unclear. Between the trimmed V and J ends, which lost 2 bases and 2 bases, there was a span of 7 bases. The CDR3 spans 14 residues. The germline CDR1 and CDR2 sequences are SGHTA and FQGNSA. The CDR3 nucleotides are TGTGCCAGCAGCTTATCCGAAGGCAATCAGCCCCAGCATTTT. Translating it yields CASSLSEGNQPQHF.

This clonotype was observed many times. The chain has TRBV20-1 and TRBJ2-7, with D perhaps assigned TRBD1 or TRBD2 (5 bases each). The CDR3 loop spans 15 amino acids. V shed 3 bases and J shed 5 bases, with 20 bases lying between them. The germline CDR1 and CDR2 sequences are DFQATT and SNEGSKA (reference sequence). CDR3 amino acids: CSASHGTVGNHEQYF. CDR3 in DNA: TGCAGTGCTAGTCACGGGACGGTGGGCAACCACGAGCAGTACTTC.

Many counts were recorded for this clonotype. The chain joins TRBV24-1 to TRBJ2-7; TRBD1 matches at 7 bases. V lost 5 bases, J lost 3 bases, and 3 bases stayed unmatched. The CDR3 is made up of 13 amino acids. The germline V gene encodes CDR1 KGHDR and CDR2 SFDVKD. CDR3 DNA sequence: TGTGCCACCAGTGGACAGGGCGGCTACGAGCAGTACTTC. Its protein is CATSGQGGYEQYF.

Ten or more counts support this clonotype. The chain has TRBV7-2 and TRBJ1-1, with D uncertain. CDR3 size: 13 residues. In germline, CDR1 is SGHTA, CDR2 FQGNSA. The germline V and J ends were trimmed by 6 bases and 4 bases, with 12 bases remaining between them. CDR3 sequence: CASRREWGTEAFF. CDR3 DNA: TGTGCCAGCAGGCGAGAGTGGGGCACTGAAGCTTTCTTT.